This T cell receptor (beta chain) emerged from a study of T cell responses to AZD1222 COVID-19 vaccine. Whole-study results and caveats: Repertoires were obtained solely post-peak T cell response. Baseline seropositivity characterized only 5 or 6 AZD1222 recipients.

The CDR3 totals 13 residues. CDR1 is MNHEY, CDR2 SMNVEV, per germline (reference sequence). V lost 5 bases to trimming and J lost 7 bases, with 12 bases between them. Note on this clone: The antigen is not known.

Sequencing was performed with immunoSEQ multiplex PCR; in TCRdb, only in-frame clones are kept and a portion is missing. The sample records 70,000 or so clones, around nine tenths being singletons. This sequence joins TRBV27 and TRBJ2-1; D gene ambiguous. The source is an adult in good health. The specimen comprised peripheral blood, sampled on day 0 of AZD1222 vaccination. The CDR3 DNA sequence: TGTGCCAGCAGTCCCCTCCGCAGGAATGAGCAGTTCTTC. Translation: CASSPLRRNEQFF.